These T cell receptor beta chains were read from a single sample in a study of CDR3 diversity in severe acne. MiXCR was run by TCRdb on the PCR reads, yielding one entry per CDR3 protein. The sample shows under 95,000 distinct CDR3 sequences, roughly half of them seen only once. Material: blood. These receptor sequences come from a male donor in good health, serving as a control. CDR3s include the opening cysteine and the closing phenylalanine or tryptophan. D genes are given only for firm matches. Clone size is stated in some rows and not others, as once, few, many or a class when expanded.

CASSLIRLASTDTQYF	TGTGCCAGCAGTTTAATCCGACTAGCGAGCACAGATACGCAGTATTTT	TRBD2	TRBV27	TRBJ2-3	many
CASSRGNYGYTF	TGTGCCAGTTCCCGGGGGAACTATGGCTACACCTTC	.	TRBV2	TRBJ1-2	many
CASSSDRAPGYTF	TGTGCCAGCAGTTCGGACAGGGCGCCGGGCTACACCTTC	TRBD1	TRBV2	TRBJ1-2	.
CASSISLYGYTF	TGTGCCAGTAGTATCTCCCTCTATGGCTACACCTTC	.	TRBV19	TRBJ1-2	.
CASSYTRDSYEQYF	TGTGCCAGCAGTTACACCCGGGACAGCTACGAGCAGTACTTC	TRBD1	TRBV6-5	TRBJ2-7	.
CSARDIKGGNQPQHF	TGCAGTGCTAGAGATATTAAGGGGGGAAATCAGCCCCAGCATTTT	.	TRBV20-1	TRBJ1-5	many
CASSISREQFF	TGTGCCAGTAGTATTAGCCGTGAGCAGTTCTTC	.	TRBV19	TRBJ2-1	.
CASSSSPWSGELFFGEGSYEQYF	.	.	TRBV7-9	TRBJ2-7	.
CASSPLVGTEAFF	TGTGCCAGCAGCCCATTGGTGGGCACTGAAGCTTTCTTT	.	TRBV4-2	TRBJ1-1	.
CASRPGLAGATGELFF	TGTGCCAGCAGACCGGGACTAGCGGGAGCTACCGGGGAGCTGTTTTTT	TRBD2	TRBV11-1	TRBJ2-2	.
CASSPGTKEYEQYF	TGTGCCAGCAGCCCCGGGACCAAGGAGTACGAGCAGTACTTC	.	TRBV9	TRBJ2-7	.
CASTTGGGGEQYF	TGTGCCAGCACCACAGGGGGCGGTGGCGAGCAGTACTTC	TRBD1	TRBV28	TRBJ2-7	.
CSAFREETQYF	TGCAGTGCCTTTCGGGAAGAGACCCAGTACTTC	.	TRBV20-1	TRBJ2-5	.
CASSSSRAGMNSPLHF	TGTGCCAGCAGCTCGAGTCGGGCAGGGATGAATTCACCCCTCCACTTT	.	TRBV7-9	TRBJ1-6	many
CASSDTSGSTEAFF	TGTGCCAGCAGTGACACTAGCGGGAGCACTGAAGCTTTCTTT	.	TRBV6-4	TRBJ1-1	once
CSGFGPREAFF	TGCAGCGGGTTTGGACCCAGGGAAGCTTTCTTT	.	TRBV29-1	TRBJ1-1	few
CASAMDRRNYGYTF	TGTGCCAGCGCAATGGACAGGAGAAACTATGGCTACACCTTC	TRBD1	TRBV5-4	TRBJ1-2	few
CASKQERDTEAFF	TGTGCTTCAAAACAGGAGAGGGATACTGAAGCTTTCTTT	.	TRBV2	TRBJ1-1	.
CSAVLGQGSETIYF	TGCAGTGCGGTATTGGGACAGGGCTCAGAAACCATATATTTT	TRBD1	TRBV20-1	TRBJ1-3	.
CASSLVWGAGETQYF	TGTGCCAGCAGCTTAGTGTGGGGGGCCGGGGAGACCCAGTACTTC	.	TRBV11-2	TRBJ2-5	.
CSVEGRLGNGYTF	TGCAGCGTTGAAGGGAGGTTAGGGAATGGCTACACCTTC	.	TRBV29-1	TRBJ1-2	medium-sized
CASSLVGHSEQYF	TGTGCCAGCAGCTTAGTTGGCCACAGCGAGCAGTACTTC	.	TRBV7-9	TRBJ2-7	many
CASSVNGNNQPQHF	TGTGCCAGCAGTGTCAACGGAAACAATCAGCCCCAGCATTTT	.	TRBV27	TRBJ1-5	many
CSVRTSVADTQYF	TGCAGCGTTCGGACTAGCGTCGCAGATACGCAGTATTTT	TRBD2	TRBV29-1	TRBJ2-3	medium-sized